This T cell receptor beta chain was retrieved from a study of technical replicates of blood from a handful of donors. The protocol was immunoSEQ multiplex PCR, while the TCRdb copy is restricted to in-frame clones and leaves out a portion. The table has fewer than 100,000 clones, about 95% seen once. CDR3 size: 15 residues. V lost 7 bases and J lost 0; bases outside the gene matches: 5. Germline CDR1 and CDR2: ENHRY and SYGVKD. V gene TRBV10-3 combines with J gene TRBJ2-7; 11 bases line up with TRBD2. This TCR was recovered from a human donor in good health. Sequencing was carried out using T cells isolated from PBMCs. The chain's CDR3 is CAITKGLADSYEQYF. In DNA, the CDR3 is TGTGCCATCACCAAGGGACTAGCGGACTCCTACGAGCAGTACTTC.